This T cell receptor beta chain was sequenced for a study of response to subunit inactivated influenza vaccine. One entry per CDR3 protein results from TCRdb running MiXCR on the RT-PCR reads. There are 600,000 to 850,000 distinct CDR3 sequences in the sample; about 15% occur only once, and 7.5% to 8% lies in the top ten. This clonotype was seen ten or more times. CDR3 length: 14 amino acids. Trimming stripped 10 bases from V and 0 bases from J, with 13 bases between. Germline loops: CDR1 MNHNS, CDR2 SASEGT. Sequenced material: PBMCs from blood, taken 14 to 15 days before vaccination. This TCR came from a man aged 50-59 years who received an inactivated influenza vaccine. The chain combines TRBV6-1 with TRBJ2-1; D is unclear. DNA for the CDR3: TGTGCCATCAGAACACCGGACTCCTACAATGAGCAGTTCTTC. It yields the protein CAIRTPDSYNEQFF.